This TCR beta chain came from a study of blood T cell repertoires in COVID-19. The germline gives CDR1 MDHEN, CDR2 SYDVKM. Trimming cost V 6 bases and J 5 bases, with 14 bases left between them. The CDR3 sequence is 15 residues long. TCRdb keeps only in-frame clones here, not all; method: immunoSEQ multiplex PCR. The sample has approximately 200,000 clones, around 88% seen once. The chain carries TRBV28 and TRBJ1-6, with D possibly TRBD1 on 6 matching bases. The receptor comes from a woman in her twenties or thirties who had been exposed to COVID-19. Sequenced material: PBMCs or T cells enriched from blood (not recorded which). CDR3 loop: CASRRLQGNNSPLHF. CDR3 nucleotide sequence: TGTGCCAGCAGACGATTACAGGGTAATAATTCACCCCTCCACTTT.